The 29 T cell receptor beta chains given below trace back to one sample, sequenced in a study of blood T cell repertoires in COVID-19. Measured with immunoSEQ multiplex PCR; TCRdb has only the in-frame clones, and not every one. The sample consists of fewer than 350,000 clones, around 86% of them appearing once. Sequencing was carried out using PBMCs or T cells enriched from blood (not recorded which). The receptors were gathered from a man in his fifties or sixties who had recovered from COVID-19.

The chain uses TRBV5-5 and TRBJ2-7, with 9 bases lining up with TRBD2. The V gene end was trimmed by 2 bases and the J gene end by 4 bases; junction bases not matched to a gene: 7. Germline-derived CDR1 and CDR2 are SGHKS and YYEKEE (reference sequence). This CDR3 is built from 15 residues. CDR3 coding DNA: TGTGCCAGCAGCTTTAATAGCGGGAGTGTTTACGAGCAGTACTTC. Its protein product is CASSFNSGSVYEQYF.

The chain is built from TRBV24-1 and TRBJ2-7; a weak D match, TRBD1 (6 bases). The CDR3 is 17 residues long. The germline CDR1 and CDR2 sequences are KGHDR and SFDVKD. V was clipped by 4 bases and J by 5 bases, with 23 bases between them. CDR3 sequence: CATSESHGTSSFDEQYF. CDR3 coding DNA: TGTGCCACCAGTGAATCCCATGGGACATCCTCTTTTGACGAGCAGTACTTC.

J is TRBJ2-1 and V is TRBV24-1; 11 positions agree with TRBD2. The J segment lost 3 bases and the V segment lost 3 bases, leaving 9 bases of the junction unmatched. Germline V gene lookup returns CDR1 KGHDR and CDR2 SFDVKD. The CDR3 sequence is 18 residues long. The DNA of the CDR3 is TGTGCCACCAGTGATATTACCGGGACTAGCGGATTCTACAATGAGCAGTTCTTC. Translation: CATSDITGTSGFYNEQFF.

The chain links TRBV11-2 to TRBJ2-2; D is possibly TRBD1 (5 bases). The CDR3 consists of 15 residues. Germline CDR1 and CDR2: SGHAT and FQNNGV. Trimming shortened V by 1 base and J by 5 bases, and 11 bases separated the two germline ends. The CDR3 nucleotides read TGTGCCAGCAGCTTAGTGCCAGGGTGGACCGGGGAGCTGTTTTTT. This sequence encodes CASSLVPGWTGELFF.

The genes are TRBV7-3 and TRBJ2-7; 7 bases fit TRBD1. The CDR3 has 16 residues. Trimming cost V 5 bases and J 2 bases; bases outside gene matches: 12. Germline V CDR1 and CDR2: SGHTA, FQGTGA. The CDR3 is CASSPFVTGKPYEQYF. The CDR3 nucleotides read TGTGCCAGCAGCCCTTTCGTGACAGGGAAACCCTACGAGCAGTACTTC. The full variable domain, with the rest looked up from reference TRBV7-3 and TRBJ2-7, is GAGVSQTPSNKVTEKGKYVELRCDPISGHTALYWYRQSLGQGPEFLIYFQGTGAADDSGLPNDRFFAVRPEGSVSTLKIQRTERGDSAVYLCASSPFVTGKPYEQYFGPGTRLTVT.

This chain connects TRBV3-1 (or the pseudogene TRBV3-2) to TRBJ2-1; 13 bases line up with TRBD2. This CDR3 has 17 amino acids. With 4 bases clipped from V and 0 bases from J, the junction kept 3 bases outside the gene matches. Germline assignment: CDR1 LGHDT and CDR2 YNNKEL (reference sequence). The DNA for the CDR3 is TGTGCCAGCAGCCCACTAGCGGGAGGGAGCTCCTACAATGAGCAGTTCTTC. Its translation: CASSPLAGGSSYNEQFF.

The chain is built from TRBV10-2 and TRBJ2-1, with 7 bases matching TRBD2. The CDR3 runs 15 residues. Per germline, CDR1 WSHSY and CDR2 SAAADI. The ends lost 10 bases at V and 2 bases at J; junction bases unmatched: 11. The CDR3 here is CATSAGTIPYNEQFF. CDR3 nucleotides: TGCGCCACTTCAGCGGGAACTATCCCCTACAATGAGCAGTTCTTC.

V gene TRBV5-1 combines with J gene TRBJ2-3; 8 bases agree with TRBD2. The CDR3 has 15 amino acids. V shed 0 bases and J 4 bases; nucleotides not matched to a gene: 4. Germline loops: CDR1 SGHRS, CDR2 YFSETQ. Written as DNA, the CDR3 is TGCGCCAGCAGCTTGGCAGCGGGAGTGGCAGATACGCAGTATTTT. Encoded protein: CASSLAAGVADTQYF. The whole variable domain, remainder taken from reference TRBV5-1 and TRBJ2-3, is KAGVTQTPRYLIKTRGQQVTLSCSPISGHRSVSWYQQTPGQGLQFLFEYFSETQRNKGNFPGRFSGRQFSNSRSEMNVSTLELGDSALYLCASSLAAGVADTQYFGPGTRLTVL.

The rearrangement links TRBV19 to TRBJ1-1; 8 bases line up with TRBD1. The CDR3 extends over 14 amino acids. The germline gives CDR1 LNHDA, CDR2 SQIVND (reference sequence). Unmatched junction bases numbered 7, after V lost 5 bases and J lost 5 bases. The CDR3 DNA sequence: TGTGCCAGTAGTTCCAGGGGGCGTAGAACTGAAGCTTTCTTT. It translates to CASSSRGRRTEAFF.

The J gene is TRBJ2-1, the V gene TRBV11-1; perhaps TRBD2 as D (5 bases). Germline loops: CDR1 SGHAT, CDR2 FQDESV (reference sequence). V was clipped by 3 bases and J by 11 bases, with 23 bases between them. The CDR3 length is 16 residues. The chain's CDR3 is CASSFRLGPSGLKQFF. CDR3 in DNA: TGTGCCAGCAGCTTCAGACTCGGACCCAGCGGCTTAAAGCAGTTCTTC.

This chain joins TRBV7-9 and TRBJ1-2; perhaps TRBD1 as D (6 bases). V gave up 5 bases and J gave up 8 bases, with 21 bases separating them. This CDR3 has 15 amino acids. Germline lookup yields CDR1 SEHNR and CDR2 FQNEAQ (reference sequence). As DNA, the CDR3 is TGTGCCAGCAGCCCAAAGCTCTACAGGGATGAAGGCTACACCTTC. This sequence encodes CASSPKLYRDEGYTF.

The chain is built from TRBV3-1 (or the pseudogene TRBV3-2) and TRBJ2-3; 13 positions agree with TRBD2. Unmatched junction bases numbered 7, after V lost 4 bases and J lost 6 bases. The CDR3 has 16 residues. Germline V CDR1 and CDR2: LGHDT, YNNKEL (reference sequence). The CDR3 region is CASSLQVTSGRDTQYF. The CDR3 region has the DNA TGTGCCAGCAGCCTTCAAGTGACTAGCGGGAGGGATACGCAGTATTTT.

The V and J genes are TRBV28 and TRBJ1-6; perhaps TRBD1 as D (6 bases). Germline V gene sequence: CDR1 MDHEN, CDR2 SYDVKM. Trimming took 2 bases from V and 7 from J, leaving 9 bases between them. There are 14 residues in the CDR3. For the CDR3, the DNA is TGTGCCAGCAGTTTACCAGGGGTGAATTCACCCCTCCACTTT. Its translation: CASSLPGVNSPLHF.

The chain is built from TRBV10-1 and TRBJ2-7; TRBD1 matches at 7 bases. CDR3 size: 15 residues. Per germline, CDR1 WNHNN and CDR2 SYGVQD (reference sequence). After removal of 0 bases from V and 3 bases from J, the junction contained 5 bases not matched to a gene. CDR3 bases: TGCGCCAGCAGTGAGTCGTCGGCAGGGGGCTACGAGCAGTACTTC. Translation: CASSESSAGGYEQYF.

V and J are TRBV4-3 and TRBJ2-7; 13 nucleotides agree with TRBD2. CDR1 is LGHNA and CDR2 is YSLEER in the germline V gene. The CDR3 loop spans 20 amino acids. V trimming: 0 bases; J trimming: 5 bases; junction bases outside the gene matches: 16. CDR3 nucleotides: TGCGCCAGCAGCCAAGAAAGTTGGGTTATAGGGACTAGCGGGAACCACGAGCAGTACTTC. Amino acids: CASSQESWVIGTSGNHEQYF.

The chain carries TRBV28 and TRBJ1-1; D is perhaps TRBD1 (5 bases). CDR1 is MDHEN, CDR2 SYDVKM, per germline. Trimming removed 10 bases from V and 0 bases from J, with 15 bases in between. The CDR3 covers 14 residues. The CDR3 loop reads CAIQVGGVNTEAFF. CDR3 DNA: TGTGCCATCCAGGTGGGGGGGGTGAACACTGAAGCTTTCTTT.

In its sample, this clone was seen once. V and J are TRBV2 and TRBJ1-5; D unclear. The CDR3 runs to 15 residues. V shed 7 bases and J shed 7 bases, with 20 bases lying between them. The V gene's germline CDR1 is SNHLY and CDR2 FYNNEI. Here the CDR3 reads CASTPRRRESQPQHF. CDR3 bases: TGTGCCAGCACCCCCAGGAGGAGGGAGAGCCAGCCCCAGCATTTT. Full variable domain (remainder filled in from reference TRBV2 and TRBJ1-5): EPEVTQTPSHQVTQMGQEVILRCVPISNHLYFYWYRQILGQKVEFLVSFYNNEISEKSEIFDDQFSVERPDGSNFTLKIRSTKLEDSAMYFCASTPRRRESQPQHFGDGTRLSIL.

This clone was detected only once. The chain combines TRBV18 with TRBJ1-6; the D gene is possibly TRBD1 (6 bases). Trimming stripped 6 bases from V and 5 bases from J, with 17 bases between. The CDR3 runs to 16 residues. Germline CDR1 KGHSH, CDR2 LQKENI. The CDR3 protein is CASSSLQGIHNSPLHF. The CDR3 nucleotides read TGTGCCAGCTCGTCATTACAGGGAATTCATAATTCACCCCTCCACTTT.

This clone was seen only once. The chain has TRBV10-1 and TRBJ2-1; 7 positions agree with TRBD2. V lost 4 bases to trimming and J lost 8 bases; unmatched junction nucleotides: 14. The germline V gene has CDR1 WNHNN and CDR2 SYGVQD (reference sequence). The CDR3 is 16 amino acids. The CDR3 DNA reads TGCGCCAGCAGTGGAACAACGGGAGGCCACGAAGATGAGCAGTTCTTC. Translation gives CASSGTTGGHEDEQFF.

The chain carries TRBV27 and TRBJ1-5; 8 positions agree with TRBD1. The CDR3 has 17 residues. The germline gives CDR1 MNHEY, CDR2 SMNVEV (reference sequence). The trim removed 5 bases at V and 6 bases at J, leaving 15 bases unmatched. CDR3 amino acids: CASSAVWTGTAGQPQHF. Written as DNA, the CDR3 is TGTGCCAGCAGTGCAGTGTGGACAGGGACGGCGGGTCAGCCCCAGCATTTT.

The chain couples TRBV28 to TRBJ2-1, with a weak D call TRBD2 (6 bases). Germline V CDR1 and CDR2: MDHEN, SYDVKM. This CDR3 is 18 amino acids long. V shed 3 bases and J shed 3 bases, with 21 bases lying between them. As DNA, the CDR3 is TGTGCCAGCAGTTTTTGGTGGGACTCCCCCGGGAGCTACAATGAGCAGTTCTTC. This codes for CASSFWWDSPGSYNEQFF.

The chain recombines TRBV4-3 with TRBJ2-5; 9 positions agree with TRBD1. Germline V gives CDR1 LGHNA, CDR2 YSLEER. CDR3 length equals 19 residues. Trimming removed 0 bases from V and 3 bases from J; junction bases left unmatched: 14. The CDR3, as DNA: TGCGCCAGCAGCCAAGATCCAGGGACAGGGTGGGTAGGCGAAGAGACCCAGTACTTC. Translating it yields CASSQDPGTGWVGEETQYF.

This rearrangement joins TRBV11-2 to TRBJ1-2, with TRBD1 matching over 10 bases. Unmatched junction bases numbered 8, after V lost 6 bases and J lost 4 bases. This CDR3 region has 15 residues. Germline CDR1 is SGHAT and CDR2 is FQNNGV. CDR3: CASRPTGGYFYGYTF. The CDR3 DNA reads as TGTGCCAGCAGACCGACAGGGGGCTATTTCTATGGCTACACCTTC.

This clone was detected only a few times. V and J are TRBV27 and TRBJ2-7, with 7 bases fitting TRBD2. This CDR3 contains 15 residues. The germline V gene encodes CDR1 MNHEY and CDR2 SMNVEV (reference sequence). J gave up 1 base and V 4 bases, and 7 bases lay outside the gene matches. The CDR3 reads CASSSAGTTSYEQYF. The CDR3 DNA is TGTGCCAGCAGTTCTGCCGGGACTACTTCCTACGAGCAGTACTTC.

The rearrangement links TRBV2 to TRBJ1-6; 9 bases are shared with TRBD1. With V trimmed by 8 bases and J by 10 bases, 6 bases remained unmatched. Germline CDR1 is SNHLY and CDR2 is FYNNEI. The CDR3 is 13 amino acids. The CDR3 nucleotides read TGTGCCAGCGTTCGGGACAGGGTATCACCCCTCCACTTT. It yields the protein CASVRDRVSPLHF.

The sample holds one count of this clone. The J gene is TRBJ1-4, the V gene TRBV28; the D gene is possibly TRBD1 (6 bases). CDR1 MDHEN and CDR2 SYDVKM come from the germline V gene. The CDR3 runs to 15 residues. With 5 bases removed from V and 0 bases from J, the gap between germline ends came to 10 bases. The CDR3, as DNA: TGTGCCAGCAGTACCACAGGGTCAACTAATGAAAAACTGTTTTTT. It codes for CASSTTGSTNEKLFF.

The rearrangement joins TRBV9 to TRBJ2-3, with 10 bases aligning to TRBD2. J lost 3 bases, V lost 0 bases, and 1 base had no gene match. This CDR3 region has 15 residues. Germline loops: CDR1 SGDLS, CDR2 YYNGEE. CDR3 region: CASSVAAGGTDTQYF. In DNA, the CDR3 is TGTGCCAGCAGCGTAGCAGCGGGAGGGACAGATACGCAGTATTTT.

The chain recombines TRBV4-3 with TRBJ2-5, with TRBD2 identical over 8 bases. CDR1 is LGHNA, CDR2 YSLEER, per germline. With V trimmed by 4 bases and J by 5 bases, 15 bases remained unmatched. The CDR3 is 17 residues long. For the CDR3, the DNA is TGCGCCAGCAGCCTTTGGCTAGCGGGCCCCGGGGGGGAGACCCAGTACTTC. The encoded protein is CASSLWLAGPGGETQYF.

The chain has TRBV18 and TRBJ1-5; no clear D. The V end lost 0 bases, the J end lost 5 bases, and 11 bases lay between the germline ends. Germline CDR1 reads KGHSH; CDR2 reads LQKENI. This CDR3 comprises 15 residues. CDR3 sequence: CASSPPVSTDQPQHF. The CDR3 bases are TGTGCCAGCTCACCACCGGTATCTACAGATCAGCCCCAGCATTTT. The full variable domain, with the rest looked up from reference TRBV18 and TRBJ1-5, is NAGVMQNPRHLVRRRGQEARLRCSPMKGHSHVYWYRQLPEEGLKFMVYLQKENIIDESGMPKERFSAEFPKEGPSILRIQQVVRGDSAAYFCASSPPVSTDQPQHFGDGTRLSIL.